This is a list of T cell receptor beta chains from one sample in a study of post-analysis software for immune sequencing data. TCRdb reprocessed the PCR reads with MiXCR, giving one entry per CDR3 protein. Seen here are hundreds of thousands of distinct CDR3 sequences, about 27% observed once, and the top ten hold 0.5% to 0.6%. The sequencing sample was made of blood. Every receptor here comes from a girl under 18 with multiple sclerosis. Both conserved end residues are part of each CDR3. D genes are given only for firm matches. Expanded clones are given a class, and other clones once, few, many or no size at all.

D gene	V gene	J gene	clone size	CDR3 DNA	CDR3 protein
.	TRBV27	TRBJ2-1	few	TGTGCCAGCAGTTTCCTTCAGACCTTATCCTACAATGAGCAGTTCTTC	CASSFLQTLSYNEQFF
.	TRBV29-1	TRBJ1-1	.	TGCAGCGTGACACGACAGAACACTGAAGCTTTCTTT	CSVTRQNTEAFF
.	TRBV5-1	TRBJ1-2	once	TGCGCCAGCAGCTTGGAACGGATGAGCTATGGCTACACCTTC	CASSLERMSYGYTF
.	TRBV20-1	TRBJ1-1	.	TGCAGTGCTAGGGTGGCAGGGGACACTGAAGCTTTCTTT	CSARVAGDTEAFF
.	TRBV20-1	TRBJ2-7	many	TGCAGTGCTAGGGCCGAGGGGTACGAGCAGTACTTC	CSARAEGYEQYF
.	TRBV20-1	TRBJ2-1	few	TGCAGTGCTAGCGGGGGCAGGTTGCCCTACAATGAGCAGTTCTTC	CSASGGRLPYNEQFF
TRBD2	TRBV3-1	TRBJ2-3	.	TGTGCCAGCAGCCAAGAGGTTGGTAGCGGGGGCCCCGCTAGCACAGATACGCAGTATTTT	CASSQEVGSGGPASTDTQYF
.	TRBV10-3	TRBJ1-4	.	TGTGCCACCGGAAGAGGAACGCCGCCAACTAATGAAAAACTGTTTTTT	CATGRGTPPTNEKLFF
.	TRBV29-1	TRBJ2-1	.	TGCAGCGTTAATTCCTACAATGAGCAGTTCTTC	CSVNSYNEQFF
TRBD2	TRBV11-2	TRBJ2-1	.	TGTACCAGCAGCCCCCTTACCGCGGGAGGGCCCAGTGAGCAGTTCTTC	CTSSPLTAGGPSEQFF
TRBD1	TRBV27	TRBJ1-2	few	TGTGCCAGCAGTCTCGCCCGGGACAGGGGAATTGGCTACACCTTC	CASSLARDRGIGYTF
.	TRBV6-2/TRBV6-3	TRBJ1-6	once	TGTGCCAGCAGCCCCCTGACGGACGGGGACCTCTATAATTCACCCCTCCACTTT	CASSPLTDGDLYNSPLHF
.	TRBV5-1	TRBJ2-3	few	TGCGCCAGCAGCTTGGGGACCCAAAGCACAGATACGCAGTATTTT	CASSLGTQSTDTQYF
.	TRBV4-1	TRBJ1-3	.	TGCGCCAGCAGCCAAGTTATGAGAGGAAACACCATATATTTT	CASSQVMRGNTIYF
.	TRBV4-2	TRBJ1-2	few	TGTGCCAGTAGCCAAGATATAACAGGGCCTCAGGGCTACACCTTC	CASSQDITGPQGYTF
TRBD2	TRBV11-2	TRBJ2-1	few	TGTGCCAGCAGCCAACACAGGAGTCTAGCGGACAATGAGCAGTTCTTC	CASSQHRSLADNEQFF
TRBD2	TRBV7-7	TRBJ2-7	few	TGTGCCAGCAGCGCCGAGACTAGCGGAGCCCCGAAGTACTTC	CASSAETSGAPKYF
TRBD2	TRBV7-8	TRBJ2-4	.	TGTGCCAGCAGCCCCCGGCGACTAGCGGATTTAGCCAAAAACATTCAGTACTTC	CASSPRRLADLAKNIQYF
.	TRBV18	TRBJ2-1	.	TGTGCCAGCTCACCTATGAAGGGACTGGGTCAATCCTACAATGAGCAGTTCTTC	CASSPMKGLGQSYNEQFF
TRBD2	TRBV7-2	TRBJ2-1	.	TGTGCCAGCAGCCATAGACGGTCGGGCGGGAGGGCCCGGTATGAGCAGTTCTTC	CASSHRRSGGRARYEQFF
TRBD1	TRBV14	TRBJ2-5	.	TGTGCCAGCAGCCCCCGGGGACAGATACAGAAAGAGACCCAGTACTTC	CASSPRGQIQKETQYF
TRBD1	TRBV20-1	TRBJ2-1	.	TGCAGTGTCCCGCTCCAGGGGGTGCCCTACAATGAGCAGTTCTTC	CSVPLQGVPYNEQFF